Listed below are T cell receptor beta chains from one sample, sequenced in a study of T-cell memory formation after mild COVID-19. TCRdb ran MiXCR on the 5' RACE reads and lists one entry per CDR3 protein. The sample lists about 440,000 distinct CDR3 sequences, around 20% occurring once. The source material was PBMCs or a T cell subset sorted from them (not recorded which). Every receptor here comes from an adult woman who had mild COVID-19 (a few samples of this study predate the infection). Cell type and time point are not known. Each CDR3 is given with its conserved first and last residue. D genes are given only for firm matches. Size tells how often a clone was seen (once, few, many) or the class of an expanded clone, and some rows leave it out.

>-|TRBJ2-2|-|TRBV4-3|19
TGCGCCAGCAGCCTACAGCATACGCGAGATAGTGGGAACACCGGGGAGCTGTTTTTT
CASSLQHTRDSGNTGELFF
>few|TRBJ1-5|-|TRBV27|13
TGTGCCAGCAGTTCAGCCCGCGATCAGCCCCAGCATTTT
CASSSARDQPQHF
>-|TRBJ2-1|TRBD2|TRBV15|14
TGTGCCACCTCGGGACTAGCGGGAGCTCATGAGCAGTTCTTC
CATSGLAGAHEQFF
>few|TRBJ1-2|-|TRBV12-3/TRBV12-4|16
TGTGCCAGCAGTTTAGTAGGGTCAGTTACTAACTATGGCTACACCTTC
CASSLVGSVTNYGYTF
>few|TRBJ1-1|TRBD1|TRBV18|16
TGTGCCAGCTCACCCGGGACAGGGCTACGGGGGACTGAAGCTTTCTTT
CASSPGTGLRGTEAFF
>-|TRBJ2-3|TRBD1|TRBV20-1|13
TGCAGTGCCGGGACAGGTGGGACAGATACGCAGTATTTT
CSAGTGGTDTQYF
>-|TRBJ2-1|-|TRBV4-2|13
TGTGCCAGCAGCCGACAAAAAGGGAATGAGCAGTTCTTC
CASSRQKGNEQFF
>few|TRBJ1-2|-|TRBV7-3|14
TGTGCCAGCAGCTTAACCAGGGACGGGTTTAGCTACACCTTC
CASSLTRDGFSYTF
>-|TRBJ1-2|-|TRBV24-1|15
TGTGCCACCAGTGACCCAACCACAGGGCCATATGGCTACACCTTC
CATSDPTTGPYGYTF
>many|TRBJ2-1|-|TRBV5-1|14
TGCGCCAGCAGCTTGGCGGCAGCTTACAATGAGCAGTTCTTC
CASSLAAAYNEQFF
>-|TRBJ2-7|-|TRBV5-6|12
TGTGCCAGCAGTTTTACAGGGAGCGAGCAGTACTTC
CASSFTGSEQYF
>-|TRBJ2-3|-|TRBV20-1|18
TGCAGTGCTAGAGATGCGGATCGGACCGTCTGGAGACGGGATACGCAGTATTTT
CSARDADRTVWRRDTQYF
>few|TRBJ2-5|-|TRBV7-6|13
TGTGCCAGCAGCCCGACTAGTTGGGAGACCCAGTACTTC
CASSPTSWETQYF
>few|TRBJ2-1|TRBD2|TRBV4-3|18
TGCGCCAGCAGCCAAGCTTGGCTTGGAAGCGGGAGTGAGAATGAGCAGTTCTTC
CASSQAWLGSGSENEQFF
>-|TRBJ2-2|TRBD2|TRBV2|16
TGTGCCAGCAAGGCTAGCGGGGGAGTGAACACCGGGGAGCTGTTTTTT
CASKASGGVNTGELFF
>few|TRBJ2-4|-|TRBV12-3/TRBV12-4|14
TGTGCCAGCAGTTCTTGGCTAGCCAAAAACATTCAGTACTTC
CASSSWLAKNIQYF
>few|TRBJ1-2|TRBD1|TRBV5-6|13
TGTGCCAGCAGCTCGCGACAGGGGCTGAGCTACACCTTC
CASSSRQGLSYTF
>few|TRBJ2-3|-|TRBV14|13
TGTGCCAGCAGCCAAGATCTCGAGTCCACGCAGTATTTT
CASSQDLESTQYF
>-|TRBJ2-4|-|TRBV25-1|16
TGTGCCAGCAGTGATTCCGAATCGGGGATAGGCCACATTCAGTACTTC
CASSDSESGIGHIQYF
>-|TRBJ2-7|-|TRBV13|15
TGTGCCAGCAGCTTTCAGGGTCGTGGAGGATACGAGCAGTACTTC
CASSFQGRGGYEQYF
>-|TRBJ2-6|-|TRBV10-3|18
TGTGCCATCTCCATTGGGCGCGGGTTTTACTCTGGGGCCAACGTCCTGACTTTC
CAISIGRGFYSGANVLTF
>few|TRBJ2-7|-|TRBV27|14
TGTGCCAGCAGTTCAGTAGGAGCAGCCTACGAGCAGTACTTC
CASSSVGAAYEQYF
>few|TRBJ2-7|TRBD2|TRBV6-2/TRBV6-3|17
TGTGCCAGCAGTACGGATCAACTAGCGGGGGCTTCCTACGAGCAGTACTTC
CASSTDQLAGASYEQYF
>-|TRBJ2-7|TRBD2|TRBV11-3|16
TGTGCCAGCAGCCAAACCGGACTAGCGGGAGCCTACGAGCAGTACTTC
CASSQTGLAGAYEQYF
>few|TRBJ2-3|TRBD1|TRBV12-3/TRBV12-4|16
TGTGCCAGCAGTCCTGGGACAGGGGGCCGGACAGATACGCAGTATTTT
CASSPGTGGRTDTQYF
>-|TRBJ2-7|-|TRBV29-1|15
TGCAGCGTTGAAGCAGGGGCCACCCAATCCTACGAGCAGTACTTC
CSVEAGATQSYEQYF
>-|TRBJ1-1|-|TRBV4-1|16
TGCGCCAGCAGCCAACACAAACAGTTGTTGTACACTGAAGCTTTCTTT
CASSQHKQLLYTEAFF
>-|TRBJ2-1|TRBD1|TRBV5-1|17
TGCGCCAGCAGCTCAGCGCAGGGGGTCAGCTCCTACAATGAGCAGTTCTTC
CASSSAQGVSSYNEQFF
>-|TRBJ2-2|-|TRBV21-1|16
TGTGCCAGCAGGCCCCCGGCATGGCAACCCACCGGGGAGCTGTTTTTT
CASRPPAWQPTGELFF
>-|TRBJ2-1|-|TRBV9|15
TGTGCCAGCAGCGTGAGCGTTAGCTCCTACAATGAGCAGTTCTTC
CASSVSVSSYNEQFF
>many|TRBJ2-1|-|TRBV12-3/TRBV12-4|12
TGTGCCAGCAGTCTTCGAGGAGTGGAGCAGTTCTTC
CASSLRGVEQFF